A single sample is the source of the 26 T cell receptor beta chains below, sequenced in a study of response to subunit inactivated influenza vaccine. In TCRdb, the RT-PCR reads were re-called with MiXCR into one record per CDR3 protein. The repertoire holds hundreds of thousands of distinct CDR3 sequences, roughly 13% seen once, with approximately 14% in the top ten. The source was PBMCs from blood, collected roughly 6 weeks after vaccination. Receptors originate from a man aged 45-65 years who received an inactivated influenza vaccine.

The chain recombines TRBV5-1 with TRBJ2-1; D is uncertain. This CDR3 is 15 amino acids long. V was shortened by 1 base and J by 0 bases, with 8 bases between the two germline ends. CDR1 SGHRS and CDR2 YFSETQ come from the germline V gene. The CDR3 region is CASSLTSTSYNEQFF. DNA of the CDR3: TGCGCCAGCAGCTTGACGTCCACCTCCTACAATGAGCAGTTCTTC.

The chain uses TRBV12-3 or TRBV12-4 and TRBJ2-3; 8 nucleotides align to TRBD1. With V trimmed by 5 bases and J by 11 bases, 15 bases remained unmatched. The CDR3 extends over 15 amino acids. DNA for the CDR3: TGTGCCAGCAGTCCGGACAGGGCCGGAGGGATCGTGCAGTATTTT. As protein: CASSPDRAGGIVQYF.

There are many counts of this clonotype. This chain joins TRBV7-2 and TRBJ2-1; D is perhaps TRBD2 (6 bases). CDR1 and CDR2 from the germline V gene are SGHTA and FQGNSA. V was shortened by 8 bases and J by 2 bases, with 13 bases between the two germline ends. This CDR3 comprises 14 residues. CDR3: CASSLLAAYNEQFF. CDR3 nucleotides: TGTGCCAGCTCTCTGTTAGCGGCCTACAATGAGCAGTTCTTC.

The V and J genes are TRBV4-3 and TRBJ2-1; TRBD2 aligns across 7 bases. Losses at the gene ends were 4 bases for V and 7 bases for J; bases not matched to a gene: 7. The CDR3 contains 14 residues. Looked up from germline, CDR1 is LGHNA and CDR2 is YSLEER. CDR3 in DNA: TGCGCCAGCAGCCGGACTAGGGAGAGGAATGAGCAGTTCTTC. Its translation is CASSRTRERNEQFF.

This clonotype was seen repeatedly, ten times or more. This chain uses TRBV29-1 with TRBJ1-5, with 10 bases matching TRBD1. The CDR3 has 15 amino acids. V was clipped by 6 bases and J by 3 bases; unmatched bases: 8. In germline, CDR1 is SQVTM, CDR2 ANQGSEA. This chain's CDR3 is CSVVLGQGINQPQHF. As DNA, the CDR3 is TGCAGCGTCGTACTGGGACAGGGGATCAATCAGCCCCAGCATTTT.

This clonotype was seen more than once but under ten times. This chain uses TRBV3-1 with TRBJ2-7, with 7 bases lining up with TRBD2. This CDR3 is built from 15 residues. Germline trimming cut 0 bases from V and 0 bases from J; bases unmatched to any gene: 2. Looked up from germline, CDR1 is LGHDT and CDR2 is YNNKEL (reference sequence). CDR3 sequence (DNA): TGTGCCAGCAGCCAAGACTGGACTAGCTCCTACGAGCAGTACTTC. Translation gives CASSQDWTSSYEQYF.

This clonotype appeared a few times. The V gene is TRBV5-6, the J gene TRBJ1-2; D might be TRBD1 (6 bases). The CDR3 covers 15 residues. V was cut by 0 bases and J by 4 bases, with 13 bases left in between. In germline, CDR1 is SGHDT, CDR2 YYEEEE. CDR3 DNA sequence: TGTGCCAGCAGCTTGGATTACGGGACATTCTATGGCTACACCTTC. This encodes CASSLDYGTFYGYTF.

This clonotype turned up a few times. The chain is built from TRBV3-1 and TRBJ2-1, with D possibly matching TRBD2 (6 bases). The ends were cut back, 1 base at V and 13 bases at J, with 11 bases in the middle. The CDR3 extends over 12 amino acids. Germline values: CDR1 LGHDT, CDR2 YNNKEL (reference sequence). The CDR3 sequence: CASSQVGGTQFF. DNA of the CDR3: TGTGCCAGCAGCCAAGTCGGGGGTACACAGTTCTTC.

This clonotype has a handful of counts. The chain is built from TRBV28 and TRBJ2-3; 10 bases map to TRBD2. The CDR3 is 16 amino acids. Germline V lookup: CDR1 MDHEN, CDR2 SYDVKM. V trimming: 8 bases; J trimming: 3 bases; junction bases outside the gene matches: 11. The CDR3 region has the DNA TGTGCCAGCGTTGAACGAGCGGGAGGGCCTACAGATACGCAGTATTTT. Its protein is CASVERAGGPTDTQYF.

The chain combines TRBV2 with TRBJ2-1; no clear D gene. Between the trimmed V and J ends, which lost 2 bases and 1 base, there was a span of 9 bases. CDR1 SNHLY and CDR2 FYNNEI come from the germline V gene. The CDR3 has 15 amino acids. The CDR3 here is CASSESLVSYNEQFF. In DNA form, the CDR3 reads TGTGCCAGCAGTGAAAGTCTAGTGTCCTACAATGAGCAGTTCTTC.

The sample holds a few counts of this clonotype. The gene calls are TRBV15 and TRBJ2-1; D is undetermined. The CDR3 covers 13 residues. Germline V CDR1 and CDR2: LNHNV, YYDKDF (reference sequence). The V end was cut by 3 bases, the J end by 8 bases, with 11 bases between. CDR3 protein: CATSRDRRDEQFF. CDR3 bases: TGTGCCACCAGCAGGGACCGTCGGGATGAGCAGTTCTTC.

The chain employs TRBV9 and TRBJ2-3; no clear D gene. Trimming took 0 bases from V and 2 from J, leaving 4 bases between them. The CDR3 is made up of 13 amino acids. CDR1 is SGDLS, CDR2 YYNGEE, per germline. The CDR3 DNA sequence: TGTGCCAGCAGCGTAGCATACACAGATACGCAGTATTTT. Protein: CASSVAYTDTQYF.

CDR3 nucleotides: TGCAGTGCTAGAGTATCCCGCAGGGGGCTTGTGAGCAATCAGCCCCAGCATTTT. This codes for CSARVSRRGLVSNQPQHF. V gene TRBV20-1 combines with J gene TRBJ1-5; 8 nucleotides match TRBD1. Germline V CDR1 and CDR2: DFQATT, SNEGSKA (reference sequence). Losses at the gene ends were 1 base for V and 1 base for J; bases not matched to a gene: 12. The CDR3 sequence is 18 residues long.

The chain recombines TRBV5-1 with TRBJ1-2; 11 bases are a match to TRBD1. Germline loops: CDR1 SGHRS, CDR2 YFSETQ. After removal of 3 bases from V and 6 bases from J, the junction contained 7 bases not matched to a gene. This CDR3 is built from 15 residues. CDR3 region: CASSSGQGDMHGYTF. The CDR3 DNA is TGCGCCAGCAGCTCGGGACAGGGGGATATGCATGGCTACACCTTC.

This chain joins TRBV18 and TRBJ1-4; D not certain. The length of the CDR3 is 13 residues. The V gene lost 4 bases and the J gene lost 5 bases, with 8 bases spanning the gap. Germline V CDR1 and CDR2: KGHSH, LQKENI. In DNA form, the CDR3 reads TGTGCCAGCTCACGATCCATAAATGAAAAACTGTTTTTT. Amino acids: CASSRSINEKLFF.

The chain is built from TRBV19 and TRBJ1-2; D is undetermined. V was trimmed by 3 bases and J by 4 bases, leaving 15 bases between them. The germline V gene encodes CDR1 LNHDA and CDR2 SQIVND (reference sequence). The CDR3 is made up of 15 amino acids. The CDR3 nucleotides read TGTGCCAGTAGTATCCCGTTGGCAGCTCCCTATGGCTACACCTTC. It codes for CASSIPLAAPYGYTF.

The rearrangement uses TRBV12-3 or TRBV12-4 and TRBJ2-4; 10 nucleotides match TRBD1. Trimming at V came to 6 bases and at J to 1 base, leaving 6 bases not matched to a gene. The CDR3 sequence is 16 residues long. As DNA, the CDR3 is TGTGCCAGCAGCCAGGACAGGGGGGATGCCAAAAACATTCAGTACTTC. This codes for CASSQDRGDAKNIQYF.

This clonotype was seen at least ten times. This chain connects TRBV10-3 to TRBJ2-4; D is possibly TRBD2 (6 bases). Trimming removed 4 bases from V and 0 bases from J, with 13 bases in between. The germline V gene has CDR1 ENHRY and CDR2 SYGVKD. This CDR3 contains 16 residues. CDR3 in amino acids: CAISAHGGVAKNIQYF. CDR3 DNA: TGTGCCATCAGTGCCCATGGAGGGGTAGCCAAAAACATTCAGTACTTC.

The chain employs TRBV28 and TRBJ2-7, with no clear D. CDR1 is MDHEN, CDR2 SYDVKM, per germline. This CDR3 spans 14 amino acids. Trimming removed 1 base at V and 4 bases at J, with 11 bases between. The chain's CDR3 is CASSLLRRDYEQYF. The CDR3 coding sequence is TGTGCCAGCAGTTTATTGCGACGCGATTACGAGCAGTACTTC.

This clonotype was counted many times. The rearrangement joins TRBV7-6 to TRBJ2-7, with 13 bases that match TRBD2. CDR1 and CDR2 (germline): SGHVS, FNYEAQ. CDR3 length equals 14 residues. The V gene end was trimmed by 4 bases and the J gene end by 7 bases; junction bases not matched to a gene: 4. DNA of the CDR3: TGTGCCAGCAGCTCATGGACTAGCGGGGGTGAGCAGTACTTC. Translated, it gives CASSSWTSGGEQYF.

This clonotype was seen only a few times. The genes are TRBV20-1 and TRBJ2-7, with D tentatively TRBD2 (5 bases). CDR1 and CDR2 (germline): DFQATT, SNEGSKA (reference sequence). The CDR3 totals 12 residues. V was cut by 0 bases and J by 7 bases, with 10 bases left in between. CDR3: CSARDLREEQYF. The CDR3 DNA is TGCAGTGCTAGAGATTTGAGGGAGGAGCAGTACTTC.

The chain combines TRBV6-2 or TRBV6-3 with TRBJ1-5; D gene ambiguous. The CDR3 extends over 15 amino acids. V lost 6 bases, J lost 6 bases, and 18 bases lay in between. Germline CDR1 MNHEY, CDR2 SVGEGT. The CDR3 sequence is CASRTAASRGQPQHF. The CDR3, as DNA: TGTGCCAGCAGGACGGCAGCCTCACGGGGTCAGCCCCAGCATTTT.

This clonotype was recorded many times. The chain joins TRBV7-6 to TRBJ2-3, with 7 bases matching TRBD2. The junction had 6 bases not matched to a gene; V was cut back by 6 bases and J by 0 bases. This CDR3 is 15 amino acids long. The germline gives CDR1 SGHVS, CDR2 FNYEAQ. In DNA, the CDR3 is TGTGCCAGCAGTTCTAGCGGAACTAGCACAGATACGCAGTATTTT. It specifies CASSSSGTSTDTQYF.

The chain couples TRBV20-1 to TRBJ2-7; no clear D. CDR3 size: 14 residues. V shed 6 bases and J shed 3 bases, with 18 bases lying between them. Germline V gene sequence: CDR1 DFQATT, CDR2 SNEGSKA (reference sequence). For the CDR3, the DNA is TGCAGTGCCACCGCGGCGACTGGAAACTACGAGCAGTACTTC. Amino acid sequence: CSATAATGNYEQYF.

The chain uses TRBV4-1 and TRBJ2-7; D call uncertain. The CDR3 is 18 residues long. Trimming left V 0 bases short and J 0 bases short, with 18 bases between. Germline V lookup: CDR1 MGHRA, CDR2 YSYEKL. As DNA, the CDR3 is TGCGCCAGCAGCCAAGACAATTTCGAGACACCGAGCTCCTACGAGCAGTACTTC. It specifies CASSQDNFETPSSYEQYF.

A few counts support this clonotype. The chain is built from TRBV20-1 and TRBJ2-7; no definite D call. V was pared by 3 bases and J by 6 bases, with 9 bases between. The CDR3 extends over 11 amino acids. Germline V CDR1 and CDR2: DFQATT, SNEGSKA (reference sequence). The CDR3 here is CSASGQREQYF. The CDR3 DNA reads as TGCAGTGCTAGTGGGCAGCGCGAGCAGTACTTC.